These 22 T cell receptor beta chains originate from one sample sequenced in a study of blood T cells in healthy people across ages. Next came a second PCR, run for roughly 6 to 11 cycles, which used a sample-barcoded 5' primer along with a J-beta primer mix. One entry per CDR3 protein, called by TCRdb with MiXCR from the 5' RACE reads. The sample shows 1,300,000 or so distinct CDR3 sequences, roughly 64% of them seen only once. The sequencing sample was made of blood. All receptors come from a man aged 18 to 29 in good health.

This clonotype was counted between two and nine times. J is TRBJ2-5 and V is TRBV11-2, with 10 bases matching TRBD2. V lost 6 bases to trimming and J lost 1 base; unmatched junction nucleotides: 8. CDR1 is SGHAT, CDR2 FQNNGV, per germline. The CDR3 spans 16 residues. CDR3 residues: CASRSLAGGFQETQYF. CDR3 coding DNA: TGTGCCAGCAGAAGTTTAGCGGGAGGCTTCCAAGAGACCCAGTACTTC.

The chain has TRBV6-6 and TRBJ2-7; 7 bases are shared with TRBD2. Germline V gene lookup returns CDR1 MNHNY and CDR2 SVGAGI (reference sequence). The CDR3 contains 15 residues. V lost 7 bases to trimming and J lost 2 bases; unmatched junction nucleotides: 11. CDR3 DNA sequence: TGTGCCAGCACCTCAGCGGGAACGGGCGCCTACGAGCAGTACTTC. This sequence encodes CASTSAGTGAYEQYF.

V usage is TRBV6-2 or TRBV6-3 and J usage is TRBJ2-3; D is possibly TRBD1 (6 bases). CDR1 MNHEY and CDR2 SVGEGT come from the germline V gene. V shed 5 bases and J shed 0 bases, with 15 bases lying between them. The CDR3 has 16 amino acids. The chain's CDR3 is CASSNNLGQSTDTQYF. DNA of the CDR3: TGTGCCAGCAGTAACAACCTGGGACAAAGCACAGATACGCAGTATTTT.

Here the CDR3 DNA reads TGTGCCACCGAGGAACCGGGACTAGCGGGGCACGAGCAGTACTTC. Encoded protein: CATEEPGLAGHEQYF. The chain carries TRBV2 and TRBJ2-5; 13 positions match TRBD2. The end of the DNA aligns better with TRBJ2-7, so the J call may be wrong. CDR3 length: 15 residues. The germline V gene encodes CDR1 SNHLY and CDR2 FYNNEI.

This sequence joins TRBV15 and TRBJ1-1; no firm D call. This CDR3 spans 14 amino acids. Germline V gives CDR1 LNHNV, CDR2 YYDKDF (reference sequence). V was trimmed by 0 bases and J by 4 bases, leaving 9 bases between them. This CDR3 reads CATSRESWGTEAFF. DNA of the CDR3: TGTGCCACCAGCAGAGAATCTTGGGGCACTGAAGCTTTCTTT.

CDR3 nucleotides: TGTGCCAGCAGCGGTTCGGGACTACCAAATGAGCAGTTCTTC. This codes for CASSGSGLPNEQFF. V gene TRBV3-1 combines with J gene TRBJ2-1; TRBD2 matches at 7 bases. Trimming removed 5 bases from V and 7 bases from J; junction bases left unmatched: 8. This CDR3 is built from 14 residues. Germline CDR1 LGHDT, CDR2 YNNKEL (reference sequence).

The V call is TRBV11-3, the J call TRBJ2-3, with 7 bases lining up with TRBD2. This CDR3 comprises 15 residues. Germline V gene data show CDR1 as SGHNT and CDR2 as YENEEA. Trimming took 5 bases from V and 11 from J; bases not matched to a gene: 16. CDR3 sequence reads: CASSQTSYDAGGQYF. Here the CDR3 DNA reads TGTGCCAGCAGCCAGACTAGCTATGACGCAGGAGGGCAGTATTTT.

The chain recombines TRBV6-6 with TRBJ2-5; D is possibly TRBD1 or TRBD2 (5 bases each). The germline V gene encodes CDR1 MNHNY and CDR2 SVGAGI (reference sequence). This CDR3 has 16 residues. Trimming took 0 bases from V and 11 from J, leaving 22 bases between them. CDR3 loop: CASSYSAQLAAREQYF. DNA for the CDR3: TGTGCCAGCAGTTACTCTGCGCAGCTAGCTGCCAGGGAGCAGTACTTC.

J is TRBJ2-2 and V is TRBV20-1; no clear D gene. Germline values: CDR1 DFQATT, CDR2 SNEGSKA (reference sequence). The CDR3 spans 16 residues. V was clipped by 1 base and J by 5 bases, with 17 bases between them. This CDR3 reads CSARVPPDPRTGELFF. CDR3 DNA sequence: TGCAGTGCTAGAGTCCCACCCGACCCCAGGACCGGGGAGCTGTTTTTT.

Only a few counts were recorded for this clonotype. V gene TRBV15 combines with J gene TRBJ2-2, with a weak D call TRBD2 (5 bases). Germline CDR1 and CDR2: LNHNV and YYDKDF (reference sequence). V shed 0 bases and J shed 4 bases, with 9 bases lying between them. The CDR3 covers 15 residues. The CDR3 DNA sequence: TGTGCCACCAGCAGAGAGACGGGGAGCACCGGGGAGCTGTTTTTT. Encoded protein: CATSRETGSTGELFF. Complete variable domain (other parts from reference TRBV15 and TRBJ2-2): DAMVIQNPRYQVTQFGKPVTLSCSQTLNHNVMYWYQQKSSQAPKLLFHYYDKDFNNEADTPDNFQSRRPNTSFCFLDIRSPGLGDTAMYLCATSRETGSTGELFFGEGSRLTVL.

The J gene is TRBJ2-7, the V gene TRBV7-8; D may match TRBD1 or TRBD2 (5 bases each). Gene TRBJ2-5 matches the end of the DNA better, so the J call may be wrong. Germline V lookup: CDR1 SGHVS, CDR2 FQNEAQ. The CDR3 consists of 16 residues. CDR3 DNA sequence: TGTGCCAGCAGCTTAGCAGTAGGACACACGGGGGAGACCCAGTACTTC. It codes for CASSLAVGHTGETQYF.

V gene TRBV2 combines with J gene TRBJ1-5; D may be TRBD1 (5 bases). The CDR3 covers 14 residues. The V and J ends lost 3 bases and 6 bases respectively, with 12 bases between them. Germline CDR1 SNHLY, CDR2 FYNNEI. CDR3 in DNA: TGTGCCAGCAGTGACCGGAGTCAGGGTCAGCCCCAGCATTTT. Translating it yields CASSDRSQGQPQHF.

This rearrangement joins TRBV9 to TRBJ1-6; TRBD1 might be the D (5 bases). V lost 3 bases and J 9 bases, leaving 13 bases between the germline ends. The CDR3 is 14 residues long. Germline V CDR1 and CDR2: SGDLS, YYNGEE. CDR3 amino acids: CASSDEGPVSPLHF. CDR3 in DNA: TGTGCCAGCAGCGACGAGGGGCCGGTTTCACCCCTCCACTTT.

This clonotype has a handful of counts. V gene TRBV10-2 combines with J gene TRBJ2-5, with D maybe TRBD2 (7 bases). The J call may not be correct, given that the DNA end is closer to TRBJ2-7. Looked up from germline, CDR1 is WSHSY and CDR2 is SAAADI. The CDR3 runs 15 residues. The CDR3 nucleotides read TGCGCCAGCAGTGAGTCACGGGGGGCGAGGTACGAGCAGTACTTC. Translating it yields CASSESRGARYEQYF.

The gene calls are TRBV7-8 and TRBJ2-1, with D possibly being TRBD1 (6 bases). With 5 bases removed from V and 7 bases from J, the gap between germline ends came to 15 bases. Germline CDR1 reads SGHVS; CDR2 reads FQNEAQ. CDR3 length: 14 residues. In DNA, the CDR3 is TGTGCCAGCAGCCCAAGGGTACAGGGAAATGAGCAGTTCTTC. Its translation: CASSPRVQGNEQFF.

The chain couples TRBV29-1 to TRBJ1-1; no clear D. The V gene lost 4 bases and the J gene lost 0 bases, with 9 bases spanning the gap. The CDR3 is 13 residues long. Germline V lookup: CDR1 SQVTM, CDR2 ANQGSEA. The CDR3: CSVGRALNTEAFF. The CDR3 coding sequence is TGCAGCGTTGGACGGGCCTTGAACACTGAAGCTTTCTTT. Looking up the rest from reference TRBV29-1 and TRBJ1-1 gives the full variable domain: SAVISQKPSRDICQRGTSLTIQCQVDSQVTMMFWYRQQPGQSLTLIATANQGSEATYESGFVIDKFPISRPNLTFSTLTVSNMSPEDSSIYLCSVGRALNTEAFFGQGTRLTVV.

J is TRBJ1-1 and V is TRBV3-1; D is undetermined. The CDR3 is made up of 13 amino acids. CDR1 and CDR2 (germline): LGHDT, YNNKEL (reference sequence). Trimming removed 1 base at V and 4 bases at J, with 7 bases between. CDR3 DNA sequence: TGTGCCAGCAGCCAAGTCCCGACCACTGAAGCTTTCTTT. Amino acid sequence: CASSQVPTTEAFF.

This clonotype was picked up a small number of times. This chain uses TRBV21-1 with TRBJ2-7; TRBD1, the table's D call, was not compared with the DNA. TRBV21-1 is recorded as a pseudogene. The CDR3 is 14 amino acids. The CDR3 DNA is TGTGCCAGCAGCAGGGACAGGGACACCTACGAGCAGTACTTC. Translation gives CASSRDRDTYEQYF.

The V call is TRBV10-3, the J call TRBJ2-1; a weak D match, TRBD2 (6 bases). The germline V gene has CDR1 ENHRY and CDR2 SYGVKD. Trimming shortened V by 8 bases and J by 0 bases, and 14 bases separated the two germline ends. This CDR3 contains 15 residues. The CDR3 loop is CAISGTDYSYNEQFF. CDR3 sequence (DNA): TGTGCCATCTCGGGGACGGACTACTCCTACAATGAGCAGTTCTTC.

The chain joins TRBV9 to TRBJ1-2, with D possibly being TRBD1 (5 bases). This CDR3 has 14 amino acids. Germline CDR1 is SGDLS and CDR2 is YYNGEE. Trimming took off 3 bases at V and 0 bases at J, with 9 bases between the two ends. The DNA for the CDR3 is TGTGCCAGCAGCGGGGACGGTTCTAACTATGGCTACACCTTC. The encoded protein is CASSGDGSNYGYTF.

This chain uses TRBV6-1 with TRBJ2-5; 11 nucleotides agree with TRBD1. The tail of the sequence fits TRBJ2-7 better, so the J call may be wrong. In germline, CDR1 is MNHNS, CDR2 SASEGT. This CDR3 is 15 amino acids long. CDR3 sequence (DNA): TGTGCCAGCAGTGAAGTAGGGGACAGGGGGTACGAGCAGTACTTC. Translating it yields CASSEVGDRGYEQYF.

This clonotype appeared a few times. The chain links TRBV6-5 to TRBJ2-4, with D perhaps given as TRBD1 or TRBD2 (5 bases each). The end of the DNA aligns better with TRBJ2-7, so the J call may be wrong. Germline CDR1 and CDR2: MNHEY and SVGAGI. The CDR3 runs 14 residues. The CDR3 reads CASKFGDGSYEQYF. The CDR3 DNA follows: TGTGCCAGCAAATTTGGGGACGGAAGCTACGAGCAGTACTTC.